The 3 T cell receptor beta chains given below trace back to one sample, sequenced in a study of identical twins. TCRdb reanalysed the 5' RACE reads using MiXCR and keeps one entry per CDR3 protein. The sample includes under 300,000 distinct CDR3 sequences, roughly 8% of them seen just once. Another study also made use of these data, one on yellow fever vaccine responses in identical twins.

Sequenced: CD8+ T cells sorted from blood. All receptors derive from a woman aged 18 to 35 in good health.

This clonotype was counted at least ten times. The chain joins TRBV9 to TRBJ2-6, with D maybe TRBD2 (5 bases). Trimming removed 0 bases at V and 0 bases at J, with 7 bases between. Germline V gives CDR1 SGDLS, CDR2 YYNGEE. The CDR3 has 16 amino acids. The DNA of the CDR3 is TGTGCCAGCAGCGTAGTGAGGGACTCTGGGGCCAACGTCCTGACTTTC. Amino acids: CASSVVRDSGANVLTF.

The chain couples TRBV12-3 or TRBV12-4 to TRBJ1-5, with a weak D call TRBD1 (5 bases). Trimming pared 0 bases from V and 5 bases from J, leaving 14 bases between. The CDR3 runs to 16 residues. The CDR3 reads CASSLARGLGDQPQHF. The CDR3 DNA reads as TGTGCCAGCAGTTTAGCGCGGGGGTTAGGGGATCAGCCCCAGCATTTT.

CDR3 region: CASSATGTDQETQYF. CDR3 nucleotides: TGTGCCAGCAGCGCTACCGGGACAGATCAAGAGACCCAGTACTTC. The rearrangement uses TRBV5-6 and TRBJ2-5; 7 bases are a match to TRBD1. CDR1 is SGHDT and CDR2 is YYEEEE in the germline V gene. V shed 4 bases and J 2 bases; nucleotides not matched to a gene: 8. The CDR3 length is 15 residues.